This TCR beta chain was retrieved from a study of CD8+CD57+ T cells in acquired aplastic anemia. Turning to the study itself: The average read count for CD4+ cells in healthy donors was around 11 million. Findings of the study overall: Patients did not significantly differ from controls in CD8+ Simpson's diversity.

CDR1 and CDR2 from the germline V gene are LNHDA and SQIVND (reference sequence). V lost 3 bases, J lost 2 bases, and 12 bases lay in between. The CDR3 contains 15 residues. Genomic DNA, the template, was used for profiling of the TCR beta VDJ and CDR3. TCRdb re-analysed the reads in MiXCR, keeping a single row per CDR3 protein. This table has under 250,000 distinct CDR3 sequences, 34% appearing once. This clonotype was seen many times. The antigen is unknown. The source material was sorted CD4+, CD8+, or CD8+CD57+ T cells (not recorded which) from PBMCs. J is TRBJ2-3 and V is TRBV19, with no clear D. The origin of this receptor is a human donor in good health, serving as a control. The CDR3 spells CASSIGPTDTDTQYF. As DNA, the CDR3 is TGTGCCAGTAGTATCGGTCCAACCGACACAGATACGCAGTATTTT. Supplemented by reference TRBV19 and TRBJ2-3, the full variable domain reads DGGITQSPKYLFRKEGQNVTLSCEQNLNHDAMYWYRQDPGQGLRLIYYSQIVNDFQKGDIAEGYSVSREKKESFPLTVTSAQKNPTAFYLCASSIGPTDTDTQYFGPGTRLTVL.